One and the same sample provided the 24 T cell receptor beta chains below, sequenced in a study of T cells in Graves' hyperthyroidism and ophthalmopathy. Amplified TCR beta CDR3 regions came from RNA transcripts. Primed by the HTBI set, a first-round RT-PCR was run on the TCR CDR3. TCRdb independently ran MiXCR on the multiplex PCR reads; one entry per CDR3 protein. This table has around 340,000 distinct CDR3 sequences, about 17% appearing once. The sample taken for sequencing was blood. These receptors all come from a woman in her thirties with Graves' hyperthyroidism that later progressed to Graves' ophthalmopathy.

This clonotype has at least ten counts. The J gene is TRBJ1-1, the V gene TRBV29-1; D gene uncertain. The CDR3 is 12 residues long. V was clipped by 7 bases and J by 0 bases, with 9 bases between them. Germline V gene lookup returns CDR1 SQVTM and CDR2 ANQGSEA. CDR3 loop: CSARDVNTEAFF. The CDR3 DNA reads TGCAGCGCCAGAGACGTGAACACTGAAGCTTTCTTT.

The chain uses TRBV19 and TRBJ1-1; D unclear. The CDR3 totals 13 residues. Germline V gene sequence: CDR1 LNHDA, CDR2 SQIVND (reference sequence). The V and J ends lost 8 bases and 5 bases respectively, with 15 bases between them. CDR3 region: CASSIAVGTEAFF. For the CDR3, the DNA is TGTGCCAGTTCTATTGCCGTGGGTACTGAAGCTTTCTTT.

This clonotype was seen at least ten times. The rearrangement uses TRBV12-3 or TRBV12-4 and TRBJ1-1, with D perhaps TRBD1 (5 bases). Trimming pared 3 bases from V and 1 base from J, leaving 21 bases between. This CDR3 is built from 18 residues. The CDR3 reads CASSLNHRGMGPNTEAFF. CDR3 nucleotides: TGTGCCAGCAGTTTGAACCACCGGGGGATGGGACCGAACACTGAAGCTTTCTTT.

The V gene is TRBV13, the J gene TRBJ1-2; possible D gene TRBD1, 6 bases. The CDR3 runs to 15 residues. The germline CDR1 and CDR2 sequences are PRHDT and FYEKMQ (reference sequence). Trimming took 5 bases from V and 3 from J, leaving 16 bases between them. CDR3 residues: CASSPGVRGDYGYTF. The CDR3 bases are TGTGCCAGCAGCCCAGGGGTTAGGGGCGACTATGGCTACACCTTC. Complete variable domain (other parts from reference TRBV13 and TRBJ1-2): AAGVIQSPRHLIKEKRETATLKCYPIPRHDTVYWYQQGPGQDPQFLISFYEKMQSDKGSIPDRFSAQQFSDYHSELNMSSLELGDSALYFCASSPGVRGDYGYTFGSGTRLTVV.

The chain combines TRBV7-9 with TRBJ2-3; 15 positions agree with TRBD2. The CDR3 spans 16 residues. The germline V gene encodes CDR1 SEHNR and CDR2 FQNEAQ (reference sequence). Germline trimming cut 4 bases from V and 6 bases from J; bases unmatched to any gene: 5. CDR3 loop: CASSSRTSGRGDTQYF. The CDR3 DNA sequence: TGTGCCAGCAGCTCCCGGACTAGCGGGAGGGGGGATACGCAGTATTTT.

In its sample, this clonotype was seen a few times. CDR3 protein: CASSKGTGGSGANVLTF. The CDR3 DNA reads as TGTGCCAGCAGCAAGGGGACAGGCGGCTCTGGGGCCAACGTCCTGACTTTC. V is TRBV6-1 and J is TRBJ2-6; TRBD1 matches at 8 bases. The V gene end was trimmed by 6 bases and the J gene end by 0 bases; junction bases not matched to a gene: 7. In germline, CDR1 is MNHNS, CDR2 SASEGT. CDR3 size: 17 residues.

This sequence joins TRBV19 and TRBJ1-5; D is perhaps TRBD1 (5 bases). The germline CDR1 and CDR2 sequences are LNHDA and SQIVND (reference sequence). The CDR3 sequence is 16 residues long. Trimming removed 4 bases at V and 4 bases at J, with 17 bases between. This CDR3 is CASSNPGRGGNQPQHF. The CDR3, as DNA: TGTGCCAGTAGTAACCCCGGACGGGGGGGGAATCAGCCCCAGCATTTT.

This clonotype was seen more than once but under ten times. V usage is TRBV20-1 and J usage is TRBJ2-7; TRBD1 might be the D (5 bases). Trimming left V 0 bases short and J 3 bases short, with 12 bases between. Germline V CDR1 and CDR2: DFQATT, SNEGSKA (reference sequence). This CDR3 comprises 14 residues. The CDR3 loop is CSARDTGNDYEQYF. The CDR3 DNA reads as TGCAGTGCTAGAGATACAGGAAACGACTACGAGCAGTACTTC.

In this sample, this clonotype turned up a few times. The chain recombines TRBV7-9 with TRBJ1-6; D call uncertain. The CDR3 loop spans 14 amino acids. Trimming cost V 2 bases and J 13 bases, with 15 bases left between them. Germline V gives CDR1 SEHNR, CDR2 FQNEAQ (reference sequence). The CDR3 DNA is TGTGCCAGCAGCTTATTCCCCAACGTCGGTCCCCTCCACTTT. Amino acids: CASSLFPNVGPLHF.

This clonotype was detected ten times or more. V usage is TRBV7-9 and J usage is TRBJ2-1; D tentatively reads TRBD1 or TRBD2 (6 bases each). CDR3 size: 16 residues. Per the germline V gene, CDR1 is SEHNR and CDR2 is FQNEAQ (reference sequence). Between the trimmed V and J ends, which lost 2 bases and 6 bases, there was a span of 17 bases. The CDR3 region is CASSLRGQVDGNEQFF. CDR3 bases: TGTGCCAGCAGCTTACGGGGGCAAGTGGATGGCAATGAGCAGTTCTTC.

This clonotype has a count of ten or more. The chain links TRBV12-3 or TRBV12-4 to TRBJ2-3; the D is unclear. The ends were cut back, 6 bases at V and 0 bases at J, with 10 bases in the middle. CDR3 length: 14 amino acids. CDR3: CASSPFPSTDTQYF. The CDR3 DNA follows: TGTGCCAGCAGCCCCTTTCCGAGCACAGATACGCAGTATTTT.

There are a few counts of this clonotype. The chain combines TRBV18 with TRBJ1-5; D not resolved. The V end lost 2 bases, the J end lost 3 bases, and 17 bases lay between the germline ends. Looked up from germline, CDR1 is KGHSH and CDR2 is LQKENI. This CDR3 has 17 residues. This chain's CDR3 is CASSPVSPGSPNQPQHF. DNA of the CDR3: TGTGCCAGCTCACCAGTCTCCCCAGGCTCCCCCAATCAGCCCCAGCATTTT.

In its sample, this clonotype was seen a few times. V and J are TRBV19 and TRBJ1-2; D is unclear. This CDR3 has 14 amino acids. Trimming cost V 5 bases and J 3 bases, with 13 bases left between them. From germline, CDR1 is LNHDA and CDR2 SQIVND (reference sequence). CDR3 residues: CASSESVEYYGYTF. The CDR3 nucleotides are TGTGCCAGTAGTGAATCGGTGGAGTACTATGGCTACACCTTC.

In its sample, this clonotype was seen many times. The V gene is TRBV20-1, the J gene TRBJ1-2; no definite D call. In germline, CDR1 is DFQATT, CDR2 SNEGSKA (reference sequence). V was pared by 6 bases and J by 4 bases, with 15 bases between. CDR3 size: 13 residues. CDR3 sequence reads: CSARRQEVYGYTF. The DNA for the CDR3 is TGCAGTGCACGGCGACAAGAAGTCTATGGCTACACCTTC.

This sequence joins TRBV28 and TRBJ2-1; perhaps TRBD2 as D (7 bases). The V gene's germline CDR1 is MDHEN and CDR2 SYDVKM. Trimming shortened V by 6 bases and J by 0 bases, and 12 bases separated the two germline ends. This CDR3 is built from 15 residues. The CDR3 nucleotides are TGTGCCAGCAGAAGGGGGGGGGCCTCCTACAATGAGCAGTTCTTC. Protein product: CASRRGGASYNEQFF.

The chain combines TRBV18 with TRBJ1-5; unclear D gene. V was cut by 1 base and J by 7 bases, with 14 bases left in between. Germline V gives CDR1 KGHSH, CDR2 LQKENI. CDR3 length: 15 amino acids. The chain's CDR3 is CASSPRWQMDQPQHF. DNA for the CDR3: TGTGCCAGCTCACCACGTTGGCAGATGGACCAGCCCCAGCATTTT.

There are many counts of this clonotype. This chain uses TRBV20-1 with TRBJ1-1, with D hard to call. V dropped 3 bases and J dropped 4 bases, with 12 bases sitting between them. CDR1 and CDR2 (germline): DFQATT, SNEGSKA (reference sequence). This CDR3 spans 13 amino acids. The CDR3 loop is CSASPLWGTEAFF. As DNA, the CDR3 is TGCAGTGCTAGCCCCTTGTGGGGCACTGAAGCTTTCTTT.

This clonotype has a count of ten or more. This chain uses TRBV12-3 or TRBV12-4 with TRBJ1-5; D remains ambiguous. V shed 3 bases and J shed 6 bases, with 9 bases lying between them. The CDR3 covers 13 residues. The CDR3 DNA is TGTGCCAGCAGTTTTGGTGACGGTCAGCCCCAGCATTTT. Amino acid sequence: CASSFGDGQPQHF.

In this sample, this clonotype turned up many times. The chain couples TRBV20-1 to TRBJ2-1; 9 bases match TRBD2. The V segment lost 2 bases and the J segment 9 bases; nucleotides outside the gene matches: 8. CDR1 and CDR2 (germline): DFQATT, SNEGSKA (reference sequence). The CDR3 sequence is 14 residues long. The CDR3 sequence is CSARLAGPAGEQFF. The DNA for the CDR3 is TGCAGTGCTAGACTAGCGGGGCCCGCCGGTGAGCAGTTCTTC.

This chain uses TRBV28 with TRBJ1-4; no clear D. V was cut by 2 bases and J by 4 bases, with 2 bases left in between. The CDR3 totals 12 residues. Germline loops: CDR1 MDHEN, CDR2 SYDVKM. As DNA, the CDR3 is TGTGCCAGCAGTTTAGATAATGAAAAACTGTTTTTT. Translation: CASSLDNEKLFF. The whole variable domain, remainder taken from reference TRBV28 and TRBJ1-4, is DVKVTQSSRYLVKRTGEKVFLECVQDMDHENMFWYRQDPGLGLRLIYFSYDVKMKEKGDIPEGYSVSREKKERFSLILESASTNQTSMYLCASSLDNEKLFFGSGTQLSVL.

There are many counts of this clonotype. The CDR3 loop reads CASSFHRGGQETQYF. The CDR3, as DNA: TGTGCCAGCAGTTTTCACCGGGGGGGTCAAGAGACCCAGTACTTC. The gene calls are TRBV12-3 or TRBV12-4 and TRBJ2-5, with 8 bases aligning to TRBD2. V shed 3 bases and J 2 bases; nucleotides not matched to a gene: 5. The CDR3 runs to 15 residues.

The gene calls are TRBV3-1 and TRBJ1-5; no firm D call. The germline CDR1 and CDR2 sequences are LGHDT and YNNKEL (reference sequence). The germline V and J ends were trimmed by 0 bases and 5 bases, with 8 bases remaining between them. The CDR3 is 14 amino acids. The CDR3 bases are TGTGCCAGCAGCCAAGAGGTGGGGTATCAGCCCCAGCATTTT. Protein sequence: CASSQEVGYQPQHF.

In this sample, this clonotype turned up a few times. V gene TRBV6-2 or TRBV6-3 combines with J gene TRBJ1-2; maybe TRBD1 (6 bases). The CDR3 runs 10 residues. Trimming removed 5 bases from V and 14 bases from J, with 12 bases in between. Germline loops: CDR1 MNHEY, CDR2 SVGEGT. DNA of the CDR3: TGTGCCAGCAGTCCAGGGGATATGACCTTC. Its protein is CASSPGDMTF.

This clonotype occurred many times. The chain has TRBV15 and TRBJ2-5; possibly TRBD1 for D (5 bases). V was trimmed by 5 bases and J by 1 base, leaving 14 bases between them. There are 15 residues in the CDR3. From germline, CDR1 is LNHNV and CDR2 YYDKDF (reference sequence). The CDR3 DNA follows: TGTGCCACCAGCCGGTCAGGGATTCTCCAAGAGACCCAGTACTTC. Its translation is CATSRSGILQETQYF.